A single sample is the source of the 24 T cell receptor beta chains below, sequenced in a study of T cell repertoires in cytomegalovirus infection. Each CDR3 protein is one row after TCRdb ran MiXCR on the reads. The sample shows about 770,000 distinct CDR3 sequences, under 35% of them seen only once. Their target antigens are unknown. The specimen was cultured CD8+ T cells from PBMCs, collected from culture after CMV antigen stimulation. These receptor sequences come from a human donor in good health (CMV status not recorded). Some clones in this sample may be carry-over from other donors' samples.

This clonotype was found a few times. This chain joins TRBV19 and TRBJ2-2; 7 nucleotides match TRBD1. The ends lost 2 bases at V and 1 base at J; junction bases unmatched: 1. The germline gives CDR1 LNHDA, CDR2 SQIVND (reference sequence). This CDR3 has 15 residues. This CDR3 reads CASSIQGVNTGELFF. In DNA, the CDR3 is TGTGCCAGTAGTATACAGGGGGTGAACACCGGGGAGCTGTTTTTT.

This clonotype was picked up a small number of times. The rearrangement uses TRBV7-2 and TRBJ1-1; a possible D gene is TRBD1 (5 bases). The CDR3 runs to 16 residues. Looked up from germline, CDR1 is SGHTA and CDR2 is FQGNSA. The ends were cut back, 2 bases at V and 1 base at J, with 14 bases in the middle. CDR3 in amino acids: CASSLPTDRSNTEAFF. CDR3 sequence (DNA): TGTGCCAGCAGCTTACCGACTGACAGATCGAACACTGAAGCTTTCTTT.

In its sample, this clonotype was seen many times. The V call is TRBV12-5, the J call TRBJ1-5; possibly TRBD1 for D (6 bases). CDR1 is LGHNT, CDR2 FRNRAP, per germline. The CDR3 is 18 residues long. The V end lost 0 bases, the J end lost 2 bases, and 17 bases lay between the germline ends. The CDR3 here is CASGLVLSPEGGNQPQHF. The DNA of the CDR3 is TGTGCTAGTGGTTTGGTACTTAGCCCCGAGGGGGGCAATCAGCCCCAGCATTTT.

V usage is TRBV6-2 or TRBV6-3 and J usage is TRBJ1-1, with 8 bases fitting TRBD1. Unmatched junction bases numbered 2, after V lost 2 bases and J lost 0 bases. The CDR3 has 15 residues. Germline loops: CDR1 MNHEY, CDR2 SVGEGT. In nucleotides, the CDR3 is TGTGCCAGCAGTTACGAGGACAGGGTGAACACTGAAGCTTTCTTT. Amino acids: CASSYEDRVNTEAFF.

This clonotype was counted between two and nine times. The rearrangement links TRBV13 to TRBJ2-1; the D gene is possibly TRBD1 (5 bases). Trimming removed 5 bases from V and 3 bases from J, with 11 bases in between. The CDR3 consists of 14 residues. Germline V gives CDR1 PRHDT, CDR2 FYEKMQ (reference sequence). The CDR3 loop is CASSLRQNYNEQFF. The DNA for the CDR3 is TGTGCCAGCAGCCTCAGACAGAACTACAATGAGCAGTTCTTC.

This sequence joins TRBV7-2 and TRBJ1-2; a weak D match, TRBD1 (5 bases). V lost 5 bases and J lost 6, with 19 bases in between. The V gene's germline CDR1 is SGHTA and CDR2 FQGNSA. This CDR3 spans 15 amino acids. The CDR3 region is CASSPHRGLLDGYTF. The CDR3, as DNA: TGTGCCAGCAGCCCTCATCGGGGGTTGTTGGATGGCTACACCTTC.

This clonotype has more than one count but fewer than ten. The genes are TRBV6-2 or TRBV6-3 and TRBJ1-6; D gene uncertain. CDR3 length equals 17 residues. The germline V and J ends were trimmed by 3 bases and 0 bases, with 12 bases remaining between them. CDR1 MNHEY and CDR2 SVGEGT come from the germline V gene. The CDR3 sequence: CASSYEGPTSYNSPLHF. The CDR3 DNA is TGTGCCAGCAGTTATGAGGGTCCGACCTCCTATAATTCACCCCTCCACTTT.

This clonotype was observed a single time. The chain recombines TRBV15 with TRBJ2-3; D not certain. This CDR3 has 13 residues. V was cut by 5 bases and J by 6 bases, with 12 bases left in between. Germline assignment: CDR1 LNHNV and CDR2 YYDKDF (reference sequence). The CDR3 here is CATSRTRIDTQYF. The CDR3 coding sequence is TGTGCCACCAGCCGTACACGGATTGATACGCAGTATTTT. The full variable domain, completed using reference TRBV15 and TRBJ2-3, is DAMVIQNPRYQVTQFGKPVTLSCSQTLNHNVMYWYQQKSSQAPKLLFHYYDKDFNNEADTPDNFQSRRPNTSFCFLDIRSPGLGDTAMYLCATSRTRIDTQYFGPGTRLTVL.

The CDR3 DNA reads as TGTGCCAGCAGTTCTCCCGAGGGGGGTAGCACTGAAGCTTTCTTT. This translates into CASSSPEGGSTEAFF. This sequence joins TRBV6-5 and TRBJ1-1; weak D call: TRBD1 (6 bases). CDR1 is MNHEY and CDR2 is SVGAGI in the germline V gene. Trimming shortened V by 4 bases and J by 4 bases, and 16 bases separated the two germline ends. The length of the CDR3 is 15 residues.

This chain uses TRBV11-3 with TRBJ2-6, with no clear D. Trimming pared 0 bases from V and 2 bases from J, leaving 5 bases between. Germline loops: CDR1 SGHNT, CDR2 YENEEA. The CDR3 length is 15 residues. CDR3 sequence: CASSLECPGANVLTF. The CDR3 region has the DNA TGTGCCAGCAGCTTAGAGTGTCCTGGGGCCAACGTCCTGACTTTC. The entire variable domain, with the rest obtained from reference TRBV11-3 and TRBJ2-6, is as follows: EAGVVQSPRYKIIEKKQPVAFWCNPISGHNTLYWYLQNLGQGPELLIRYENEEAVDDSQLPKDRFSAERLKGVDSTLKIQPAELGDSAVYLCASSLECPGANVLTFGAGSRLTVL.

The V call is TRBV15, the J call TRBJ1-3, with D uncertain. This CDR3 is built from 13 residues. Germline assignment: CDR1 LNHNV and CDR2 YYDKDF (reference sequence). Trimming left V 0 bases short and J 7 bases short, with 7 bases between. The CDR3 reads CATSRDLANTIYF. CDR3 coding DNA: TGTGCCACCAGCAGAGATCTGGCTAACACCATATATTTT.

The DNA for the CDR3 is TGTGCCAGCAGTTACCCTAAATTTGAGGCACAAGAGACCCAGTACTTC. It yields the protein CASSYPKFEAQETQYF. The chain couples TRBV6-2 or TRBV6-3 to TRBJ2-5; D not resolved. V lost 2 bases to trimming and J lost 2 bases, with 15 bases between them. CDR3 length equals 16 residues. The germline V gene has CDR1 MNHEY and CDR2 SVGEGT.

In its sample, this clonotype was seen many times. The J gene is TRBJ2-7, the V gene TRBV7-8, with D possibly matching TRBD2 (7 bases). V was pared by 10 bases and J by 4 bases, with 26 bases between. Per the germline V gene, CDR1 is SGHVS and CDR2 is FQNEAQ. There are 16 residues in the CDR3. The CDR3, as DNA: TGTGCCACCCGAGAGAGGGGGGGCTTGCCTTGGTACGAGCAGTACTTC. This codes for CATRERGGLPWYEQYF.

The V gene is TRBV7-8, the J gene TRBJ1-2; no clear D. Germline loops: CDR1 SGHVS, CDR2 FQNEAQ. V was pared by 1 base and J by 4 bases, with 10 bases between. This CDR3 comprises 14 residues. CDR3 region: CASSLGGSLYGYTF. The CDR3 nucleotides are TGTGCCAGCAGCTTAGGCGGCAGTCTCTATGGCTACACCTTC. Supplemented by reference TRBV7-8 and TRBJ1-2, the full variable domain reads GAGVSQSPRYKVAKRGQDVALRCDPISGHVSLFWYQQALGQGPEFLTYFQNEAQLDKSGLPSDRFFAERPEGSVSTLKIQRTQQEDSAVYLCASSLGGSLYGYTFGSGTRLTVV.

V gene TRBV12-3 or TRBV12-4 combines with J gene TRBJ2-4; the D is unclear. V dropped 4 bases and J dropped 6 bases, with 4 bases sitting between them. The CDR3 is 11 residues long. The CDR3 spells CASSSTNIQYF. Here the CDR3 DNA reads TGTGCCAGCAGTTCCACAAACATTCAGTACTTC.

J is TRBJ2-3 and V is TRBV5-4; 9 nucleotides match TRBD2. V was clipped by 3 bases and J by 0 bases; unmatched bases: 8. CDR1 and CDR2 from the germline V gene are SGHNT and YYREEE (reference sequence). This CDR3 contains 17 residues. The CDR3 DNA reads TGTGCCAGCAGCTCATGGAGCGGGGGGTCTAGCACAGATACGCAGTATTTT. This codes for CASSSWSGGSSTDTQYF.

This clonotype was seen at least ten times. The V call is TRBV7-8, the J call TRBJ2-2; the D is unclear. Germline values: CDR1 SGHVS, CDR2 FQNEAQ. V lost 9 bases to trimming and J lost 1 base, with 6 bases between them. This CDR3 comprises 12 residues. CDR3 region: CASKLNTGELFF. The CDR3 nucleotides are TGTGCCAGTAAACTGAACACCGGGGAGCTGTTTTTT.

This clonotype was counted between two and nine times. The chain combines TRBV7-6 with TRBJ1-1; perhaps TRBD1 as D (5 bases). Looked up from germline, CDR1 is SGHVS and CDR2 is FNYEAQ. CDR3 size: 13 residues. The V and J ends lost 2 bases and 11 bases respectively, with 15 bases between them. CDR3 DNA: TGTGCCAGCAGCTTAACTAGGACCTCAGGGGCTTTCTTT. This codes for CASSLTRTSGAFF.

The chain links TRBV7-3 to TRBJ1-1; no clear D. V was trimmed by 0 bases and J by 1 base, leaving 15 bases between them. Germline V lookup: CDR1 SGHTA, CDR2 FQGTGA. The CDR3 sequence is 17 residues long. The CDR3 sequence is CASSLTYEGAENTEAFF. The CDR3 bases are TGTGCCAGCAGCTTAACGTACGAGGGTGCTGAGAACACTGAAGCTTTCTTT. Full variable domain (outside the CDR3, taken from reference TRBV7-3 and TRBJ1-1): GAGVSQTPSNKVTEKGKYVELRCDPISGHTALYWYRQSLGQGPEFLIYFQGTGAADDSGLPNDRFFAVRPEGSVSTLKIQRTERGDSAVYLCASSLTYEGAENTEAFFGQGTRLTVV.

This sequence joins TRBV25-1 and TRBJ2-2, with D uncertain. Germline V gene sequence: CDR1 MGHDK, CDR2 SYGVNS. The CDR3 is 13 amino acids. The V gene lost 5 bases and the J gene lost 0 bases, with 4 bases spanning the gap. CDR3 region: CASSRSNTGELFF. CDR3 in DNA: TGTGCCAGCAGTCGATCGAACACCGGGGAGCTGTTTTTT.

This clonotype was seen only a few times. The chain couples TRBV20-1 to TRBJ2-7; TRBD2 agrees at 11 bases. Germline V gives CDR1 DFQATT, CDR2 SNEGSKA (reference sequence). CDR3 size: 13 residues. The ends lost 7 bases at V and 4 bases at J; junction bases unmatched: 6. For the CDR3, the DNA is TGCAGTGGTACACTAGCGGGGGCTTACGAGCAGTACTTC. Amino acid sequence: CSGTLAGAYEQYF.

The chain employs TRBV9 and TRBJ1-1; TRBD1 is a possible D gene (5 bases). Germline CDR1 is SGDLS and CDR2 is YYNGEE. V lost 0 bases to trimming and J lost 7 bases, with 13 bases between them. This CDR3 has 14 residues. The CDR3 region is CASSVGGGSHEAFF. The DNA for the CDR3 is TGTGCCAGCAGCGTAGGTGGGGGGAGCCATGAAGCTTTCTTT.

This clonotype has only a few counts. V usage is TRBV7-9 and J usage is TRBJ1-1; 10 positions agree with TRBD1. This CDR3 comprises 15 residues. Trimming at V came to 3 bases and at J to 8 bases, leaving 9 bases not matched to a gene. Germline CDR1 and CDR2: SEHNR and FQNEAQ (reference sequence). CDR3 sequence reads: CASSFRDRGILEAFF. The CDR3 DNA reads TGTGCCAGCAGCTTCCGGGACAGGGGCATCTTAGAAGCTTTCTTT.

The V call is TRBV7-9, the J call TRBJ1-6; the D gene is possibly TRBD1 (5 bases). V was shortened by 1 base and J by 10 bases, with 14 bases between the two germline ends. The CDR3 is 15 residues long. The germline V gene encodes CDR1 SEHNR and CDR2 FQNEAQ (reference sequence). The CDR3 here is CASSLDGGAISPLHF. As DNA, the CDR3 is TGTGCCAGCAGCTTAGACGGTGGGGCAATATCACCCCTCCACTTT. Drawing the rest from reference TRBV7-9 and TRBJ1-6, the complete variable domain is DTGVSQNPRHKITKRGQNVTFRCDPISEHNRLYWYRQTLGQGPEFLTYFQNEAQLEKSRLLSDRFSAERPKGSFSTLEIQRTEQGDSAMYLCASSLDGGAISPLHFGNGTRLTVT.